This T cell receptor beta chain was sequenced for a study of shared clonotypes between healthy human individuals. As defined, naive CD8 cells were CD45RO-negative and positively selected for CCR7, with terminally differentiated effector memory CD45RA+ cells excluded. Original processing methods: Junction-only immunoSEQ data arrived without quality scores, meaning filtering differed. Libraries were prepared by immunoSEQ multiplex PCR; TCRdb keeps only in-frame clonotypes and omits some of them. V and J calls and clone size are copied from that table; D and trimming were computed from the DNA. The table records around 2,000,000 clones, approximately 94% of them present only once. The receptor was derived from a man younger than 30 in good health. Sequenced input: naive CD8+ T cells sorted from blood.

CDR3 amino acids: CASSPSRAEISYGYTF. In DNA, the CDR3 is TGTGCCAGCAGCCCTTCTAGGGCGGAGATCAGCTATGGCTACACCTTC. J is TRBJ1-2 and V is TRBV13; D not certain. The CDR3 has 16 amino acids. V shed 5 bases and J shed 4 bases, with 20 bases lying between them. Germline V gene lookup returns CDR1 PRHDT and CDR2 FYEKMQ (reference sequence).